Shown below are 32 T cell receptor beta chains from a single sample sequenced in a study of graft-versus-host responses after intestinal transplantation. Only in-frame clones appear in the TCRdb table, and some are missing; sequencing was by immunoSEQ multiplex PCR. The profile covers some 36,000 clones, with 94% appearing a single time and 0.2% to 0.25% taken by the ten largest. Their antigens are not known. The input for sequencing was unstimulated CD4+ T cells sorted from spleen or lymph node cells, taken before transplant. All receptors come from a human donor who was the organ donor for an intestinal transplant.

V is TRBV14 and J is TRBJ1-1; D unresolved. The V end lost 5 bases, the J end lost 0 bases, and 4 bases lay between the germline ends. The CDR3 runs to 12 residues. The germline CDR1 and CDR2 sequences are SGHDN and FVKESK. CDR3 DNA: TGTGCCAGCAGCTACTTGAACACTGAAGCTTTCTTT. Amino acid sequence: CASSYLNTEAFF.

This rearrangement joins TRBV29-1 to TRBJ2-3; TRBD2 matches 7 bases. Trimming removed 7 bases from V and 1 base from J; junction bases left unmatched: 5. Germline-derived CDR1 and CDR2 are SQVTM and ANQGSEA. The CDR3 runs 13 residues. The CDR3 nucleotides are TGCAGCGCCGGAAGCGGGGGCACAGATACGCAGTATTTT. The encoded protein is CSAGSGGTDTQYF.

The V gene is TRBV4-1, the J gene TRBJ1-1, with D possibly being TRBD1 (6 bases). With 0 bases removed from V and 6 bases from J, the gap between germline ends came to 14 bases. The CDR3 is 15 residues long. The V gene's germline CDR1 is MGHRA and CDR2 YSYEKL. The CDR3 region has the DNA TGCGCCAGCAGCCAAGACGCTACAGGGAGGGCTGAAGCTTTCTTT. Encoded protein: CASSQDATGRAEAFF.

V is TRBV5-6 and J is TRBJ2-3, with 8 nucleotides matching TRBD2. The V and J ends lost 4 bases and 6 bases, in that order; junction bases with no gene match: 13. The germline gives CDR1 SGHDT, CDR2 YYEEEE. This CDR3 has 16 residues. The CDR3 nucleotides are TGTGCCAGCAGCCACCTCTACTCTGCGGGGGGTGATACGCAGTATTTT. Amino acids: CASSHLYSAGGDTQYF.

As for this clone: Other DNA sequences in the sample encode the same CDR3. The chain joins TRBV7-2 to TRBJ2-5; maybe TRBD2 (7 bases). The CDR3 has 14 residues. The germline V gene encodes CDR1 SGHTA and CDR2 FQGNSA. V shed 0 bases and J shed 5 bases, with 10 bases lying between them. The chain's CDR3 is CASSLAGGRETQYF. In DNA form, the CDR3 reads TGTGCCAGCAGCTTAGCGGGGGGGCGTGAGACCCAGTACTTC.

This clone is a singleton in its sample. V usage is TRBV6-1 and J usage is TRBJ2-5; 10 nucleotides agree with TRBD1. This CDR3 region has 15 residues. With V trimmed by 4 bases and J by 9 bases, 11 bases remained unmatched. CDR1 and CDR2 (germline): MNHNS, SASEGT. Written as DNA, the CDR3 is TGTGCCAGCAGTGTCGCGGGACAGGGGATCAAGGCCCAGTACTTC. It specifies CASSVAGQGIKAQYF.

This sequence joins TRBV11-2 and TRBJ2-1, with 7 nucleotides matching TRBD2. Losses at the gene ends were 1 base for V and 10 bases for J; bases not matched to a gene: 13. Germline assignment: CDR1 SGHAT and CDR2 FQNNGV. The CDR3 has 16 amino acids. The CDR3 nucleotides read TGTGCCAGCAGCTTAGTCTGGTTGGAGCGGGGCATCGAGCAGTTCTTC. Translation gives CASSLVWLERGIEQFF.

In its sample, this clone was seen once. The CDR3 nucleotides are TGTGCCATCAGTGATCGGGGAGGGCTCAGCGATGAGCAGTTCTTC. It codes for CAISDRGGLSDEQFF. The chain is built from TRBV10-3 and TRBJ2-1, with TRBD2 matching over 7 bases. The CDR3 has 15 residues. Germline values: CDR1 ENHRY, CDR2 SYGVKD. The V and J ends lost 3 bases and 8 bases, in that order; junction bases with no gene match: 10.

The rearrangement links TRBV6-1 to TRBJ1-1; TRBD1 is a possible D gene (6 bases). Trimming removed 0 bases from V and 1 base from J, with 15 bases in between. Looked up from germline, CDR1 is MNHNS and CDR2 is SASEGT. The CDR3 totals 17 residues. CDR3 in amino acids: CASSEAGGARRNTEAFF. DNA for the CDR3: TGTGCCAGCAGTGAAGCAGGGGGGGCCCGGAGGAACACTGAAGCTTTCTTT.

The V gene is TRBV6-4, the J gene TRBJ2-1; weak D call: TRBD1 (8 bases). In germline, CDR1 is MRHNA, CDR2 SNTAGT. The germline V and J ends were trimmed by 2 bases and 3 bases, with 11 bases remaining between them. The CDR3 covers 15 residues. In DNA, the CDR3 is TGTGCCAGCAGTGACAGCGGGACAGGCTACAATGAGCAGTTCTTC. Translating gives CASSDSGTGYNEQFF.

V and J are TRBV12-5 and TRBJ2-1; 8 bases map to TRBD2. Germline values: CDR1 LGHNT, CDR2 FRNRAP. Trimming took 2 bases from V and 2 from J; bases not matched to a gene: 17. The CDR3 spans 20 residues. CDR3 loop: CASGLSDNWSGGLTYNEQFF. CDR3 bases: TGTGCTAGTGGTTTGTCTGATAATTGGAGCGGGGGATTGACCTACAATGAGCAGTTCTTC.

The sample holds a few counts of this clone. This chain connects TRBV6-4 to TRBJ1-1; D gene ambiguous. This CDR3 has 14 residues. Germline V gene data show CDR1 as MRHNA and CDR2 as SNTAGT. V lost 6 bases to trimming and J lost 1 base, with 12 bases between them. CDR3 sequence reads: CASRPQVSNTEAFF. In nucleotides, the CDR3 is TGTGCCAGCAGACCTCAGGTCTCGAACACTGAAGCTTTCTTT.

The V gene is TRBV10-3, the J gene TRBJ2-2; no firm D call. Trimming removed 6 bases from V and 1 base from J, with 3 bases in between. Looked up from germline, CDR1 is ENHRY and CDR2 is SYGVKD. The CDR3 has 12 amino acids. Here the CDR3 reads CAIRENTGELFF. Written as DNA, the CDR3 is TGTGCCATCAGGGAGAACACCGGGGAGCTGTTTTTT.

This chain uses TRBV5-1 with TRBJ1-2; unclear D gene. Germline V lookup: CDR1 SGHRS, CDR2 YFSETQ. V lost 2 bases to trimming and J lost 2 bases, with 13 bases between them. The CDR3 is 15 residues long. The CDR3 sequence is CASSFTHPTNYGYTF. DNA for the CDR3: TGCGCCAGCAGCTTTACTCATCCCACCAACTATGGCTACACCTTC.

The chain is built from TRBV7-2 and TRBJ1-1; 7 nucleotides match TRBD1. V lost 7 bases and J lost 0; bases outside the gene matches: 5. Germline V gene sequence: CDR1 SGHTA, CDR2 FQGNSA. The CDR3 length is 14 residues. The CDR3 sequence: CASTLDRMNTEAFF. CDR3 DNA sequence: TGTGCCAGCACCCTGGACAGGATGAACACTGAAGCTTTCTTT.

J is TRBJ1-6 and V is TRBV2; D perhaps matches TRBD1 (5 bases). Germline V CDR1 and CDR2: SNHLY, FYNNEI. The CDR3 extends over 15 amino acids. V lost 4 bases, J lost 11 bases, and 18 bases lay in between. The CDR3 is CASSANGAASAPLHF. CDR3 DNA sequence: TGTGCCAGCAGTGCCAACGGGGCAGCCAGTGCACCCCTCCACTTT.

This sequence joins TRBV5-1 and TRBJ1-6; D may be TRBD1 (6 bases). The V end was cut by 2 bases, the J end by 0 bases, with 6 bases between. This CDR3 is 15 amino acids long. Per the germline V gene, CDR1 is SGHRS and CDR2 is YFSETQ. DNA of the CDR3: TGCGCCAGCAGCTTACAGGGCTCCTATAATTCACCCCTCCACTTT. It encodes CASSLQGSYNSPLHF. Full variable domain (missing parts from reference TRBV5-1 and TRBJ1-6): KAGVTQTPRYLIKTRGQQVTLSCSPISGHRSVSWYQQTPGQGLQFLFEYFSETQRNKGNFPGRFSGRQFSNSRSEMNVSTLELGDSALYLCASSLQGSYNSPLHFGNGTRLTVT.

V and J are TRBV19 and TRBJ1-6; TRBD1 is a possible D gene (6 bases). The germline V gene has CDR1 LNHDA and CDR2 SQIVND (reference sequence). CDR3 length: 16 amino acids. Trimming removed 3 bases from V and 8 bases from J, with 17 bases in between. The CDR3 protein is CASSIAGARLDSPLHF. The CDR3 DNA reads TGTGCCAGTAGTATTGCGGGGGCTCGCCTGGATTCACCCCTCCACTTT.

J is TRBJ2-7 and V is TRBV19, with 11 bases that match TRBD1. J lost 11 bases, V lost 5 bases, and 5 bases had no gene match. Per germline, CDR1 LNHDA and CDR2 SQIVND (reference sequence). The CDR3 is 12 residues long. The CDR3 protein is CASSVGTGGKYF. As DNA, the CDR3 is TGTGCCAGTAGTGTGGGGACAGGGGGAAAGTACTTC.

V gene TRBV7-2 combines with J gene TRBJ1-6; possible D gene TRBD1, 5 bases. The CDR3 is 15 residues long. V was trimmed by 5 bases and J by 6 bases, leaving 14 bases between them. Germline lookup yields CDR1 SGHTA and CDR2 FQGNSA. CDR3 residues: CASSPQAGPNSPLHF. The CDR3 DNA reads TGTGCCAGCAGCCCCCAGGCAGGGCCTAATTCACCCCTCCACTTT.

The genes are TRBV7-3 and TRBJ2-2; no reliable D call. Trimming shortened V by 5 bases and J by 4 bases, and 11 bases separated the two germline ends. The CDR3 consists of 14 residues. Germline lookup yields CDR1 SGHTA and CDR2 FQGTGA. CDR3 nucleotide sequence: TGTGCCAGCAGCGCCCGACCCCGCACCGGGGAGCTGTTTTTT. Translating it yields CASSARPRTGELFF.

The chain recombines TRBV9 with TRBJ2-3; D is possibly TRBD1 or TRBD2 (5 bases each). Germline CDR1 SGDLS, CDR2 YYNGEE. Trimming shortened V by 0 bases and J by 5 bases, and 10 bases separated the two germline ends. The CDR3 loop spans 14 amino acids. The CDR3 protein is CASSVGGNRDTQYF. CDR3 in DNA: TGTGCCAGCAGCGTAGGGGGGAATCGAGATACGCAGTATTTT.

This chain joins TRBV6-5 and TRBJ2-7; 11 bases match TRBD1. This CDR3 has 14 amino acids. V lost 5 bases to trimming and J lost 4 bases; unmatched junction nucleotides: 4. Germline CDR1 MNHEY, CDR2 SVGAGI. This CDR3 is CASSEGTGGYEQYF. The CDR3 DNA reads TGTGCCAGCAGTGAGGGGACAGGGGGTTACGAGCAGTACTTC.

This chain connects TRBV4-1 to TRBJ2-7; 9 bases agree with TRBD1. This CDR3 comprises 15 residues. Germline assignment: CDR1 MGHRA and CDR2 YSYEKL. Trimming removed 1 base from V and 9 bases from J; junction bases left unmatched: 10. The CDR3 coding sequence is TGCGCCAGCAGCCAAGTTGGACAGGGGCCTATGCGGCAGTACTTC. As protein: CASSQVGQGPMRQYF.

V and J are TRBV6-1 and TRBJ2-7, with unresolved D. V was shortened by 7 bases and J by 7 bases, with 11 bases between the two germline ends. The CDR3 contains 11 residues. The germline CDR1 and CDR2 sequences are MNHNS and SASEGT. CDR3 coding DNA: TGTGCCAGCATCACCTTGGTGGAGCAGTACTTC. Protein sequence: CASITLVEQYF.

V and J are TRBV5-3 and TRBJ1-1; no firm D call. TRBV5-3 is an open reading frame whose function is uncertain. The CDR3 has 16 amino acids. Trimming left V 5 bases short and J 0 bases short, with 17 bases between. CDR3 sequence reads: CARRQTLPSMNTEAFF. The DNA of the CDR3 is TGTGCCAGAAGACAAACCCTCCCCTCCATGAACACTGAAGCTTTCTTT.

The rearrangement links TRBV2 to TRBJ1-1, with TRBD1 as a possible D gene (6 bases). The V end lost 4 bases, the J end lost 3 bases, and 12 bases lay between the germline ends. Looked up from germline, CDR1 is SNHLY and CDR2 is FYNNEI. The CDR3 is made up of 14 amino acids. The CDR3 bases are TGTGCCAGCAGTGCTACCAGGGGAGACACTGAAGCTTTCTTT. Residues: CASSATRGDTEAFF.

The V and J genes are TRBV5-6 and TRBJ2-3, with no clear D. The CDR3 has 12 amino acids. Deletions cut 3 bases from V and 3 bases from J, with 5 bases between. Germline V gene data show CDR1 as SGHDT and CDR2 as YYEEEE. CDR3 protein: CASSSSTDTQYF. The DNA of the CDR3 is TGTGCCAGCAGCTCGAGTACAGATACGCAGTATTTT.

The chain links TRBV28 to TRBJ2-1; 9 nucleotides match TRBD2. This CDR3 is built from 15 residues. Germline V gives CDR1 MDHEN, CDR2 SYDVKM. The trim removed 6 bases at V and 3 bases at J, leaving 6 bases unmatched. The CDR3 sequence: CASREGLAVYNEQFF. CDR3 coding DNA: TGTGCCAGCAGGGAGGGACTAGCCGTCTACAATGAGCAGTTCTTC.

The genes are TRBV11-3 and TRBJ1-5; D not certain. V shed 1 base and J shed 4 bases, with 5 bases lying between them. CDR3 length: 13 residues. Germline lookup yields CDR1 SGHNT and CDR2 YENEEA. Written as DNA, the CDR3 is TGTGCCAGCAGCTTAGGACTAAATCAGCCCCAGCATTTT. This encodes CASSLGLNQPQHF.

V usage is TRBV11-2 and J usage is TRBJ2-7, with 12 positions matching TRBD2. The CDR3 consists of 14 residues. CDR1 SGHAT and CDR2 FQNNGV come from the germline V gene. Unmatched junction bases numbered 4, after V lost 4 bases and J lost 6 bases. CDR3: CASSWRTSGIEQYF. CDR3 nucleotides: TGTGCCAGCAGCTGGAGGACTAGCGGGATCGAGCAGTACTTC.

The CDR3 DNA is TGTGCCAGTAGTGGGCGGACAAGGGACACTGAAGCTTTCTTT. This sequence encodes CASSGRTRDTEAFF. This chain joins TRBV19 and TRBJ1-1, with D tentatively TRBD1 (5 bases). Germline-derived CDR1 and CDR2 are LNHDA and SQIVND (reference sequence). The CDR3 runs to 14 residues. Trimming stripped 5 bases from V and 3 bases from J, with 13 bases between.